This T cell receptor (beta chain) was found in a study of CD8+ T cells in alopecia areata (dated by TCRdb to 2016 to 2018). Regarding the complete study: High-throughput TCRbeta sequencing was used to examine T cell clonal expansion in alopecia areata in both the C3H/HeJ mouse model and human patients. Human TCRbeta sequencing covered scalp tissue and sorted CD4+ and CD8+ peripheral blood T cells from patchy and totalis/universalis alopecia areata patients and healthy controls. Scalp clonality was compared among normal scalp (n=4), patchy alopecia areata scalp (n=8), and alopecia totalis/universalis scalp (n=8). The RNA source kit depended on sample type: the PAXgene miRNA kit for fixed scalp, the miRNeasy kit for PBMCs, and the RNeasy kit for mouse skin. immunoSEQ multiplex PCR using 35 Vbeta forward primers and 13 Jbeta reverse primers was used to amplify TCRbeta CDR3 regions. What the work shows at the level of the full study, not this receptor alone: Unlike mouse skin, where gammadelta T cells dominate, normal human skin contains resident alphabeta T cells that get sequenced too, which complicates analysis of the scalp TCR repertoire. Higher clonality and more expanded CD8+ clones were observed in lesional scalp than in normal scalp, particularly in alopecia totalis/universalis, a finding suggestive of antigenic drive. Shared TCR sequences between patients were less evident than in mice, which may be partly attributable to HLA diversity in the patient population.

The library relied on the immunoSEQ multiplex PCR assay. To provide template for TCR sequencing, every sample had RNA extracted and reverse transcribed into cDNA. SuperScript III was used for first-strand cDNA synthesis, primed with a 2:1 mix of oligo-dT and random hexamers. A synthetic immune receptor repertoire was used to gauge amplification bias, and whatever bias remained was removed computationally. Per the authors' processing: Raw reads were preprocessed to remove errors, and CDR3 was defined by IMGT conventions from the conserved cysteine to phenylalanine. To get clonality, Shannon entropy was normalized by log2 of the number of productive unique TCRs and the result was subtracted from 1. Whether each scalp clone was CD4 or CD8 was inferred by checking scalp TCRbeta sequences against the CD4 and CD8 repertoires from sorted blood. What TCRdb holds here is the immuneACCESS table cut down to in-frame rearrangements. Part of the clones is not present; checked against another copy, under half of the missing clones reflect an unresolved V gene, and the others are unexplained. V and J calls and clone size come straight from that table; D and trimming were deduced from the DNA. This sample comprises about 150,000 clones, roughly 58% of them detected only once. The ten largest clonotypes hold just over 35% of the sample.

Worth noting for this clone: This receptor's antigen is unknown. No much larger clonotype is one base removed from it; base qualities were not supplied.

PBMCs were separated by density centrifugation and stained for CD3, CD4 and CD8, after which CD4+ and CD8+ T cells were sorted on a FACSAria. Scalp biopsies and blood samples were obtained from unaffected controls. Relative to germline, V is 5 bases shorter and J is 3 bases shorter, with 17 bases between their ends. Per the germline V gene, SGHVS is the CDR1 and FQNEAQ is the CDR2. The CDR3 holds 16 amino acids from the cysteine to the phenylalanine. Just the 48-base CDR3 DNA is kept, in frame starting at base 1. This sequence originates from a human donor in good health. The material sequenced was CD8+ T cells sorted from blood. The chain is encoded by TRBV7-8 joined to TRBJ2-1; the D segment cannot be called with confidence. The nucleotide sequence reads TGTGCCAGCAGCGCCTACTTAGTCGGCGACTACAATGAGCAGTTCTTC. Translated, it reads CASSAYLVGDYNEQFF. The CDR3, completed at both ends by the reference TRBV7-8 and TRBJ2-1 genes, gives the full variable domain GAGVSQSPRYKVAKRGQDVALRCDPISGHVSLFWYQQALGQGPEFLTYFQNEAQLDKSGLPSDRFFAERPEGSVSTLKIQRTQQEDSAVYLCASSAYLVGDYNEQFFGPGTRLTVL.